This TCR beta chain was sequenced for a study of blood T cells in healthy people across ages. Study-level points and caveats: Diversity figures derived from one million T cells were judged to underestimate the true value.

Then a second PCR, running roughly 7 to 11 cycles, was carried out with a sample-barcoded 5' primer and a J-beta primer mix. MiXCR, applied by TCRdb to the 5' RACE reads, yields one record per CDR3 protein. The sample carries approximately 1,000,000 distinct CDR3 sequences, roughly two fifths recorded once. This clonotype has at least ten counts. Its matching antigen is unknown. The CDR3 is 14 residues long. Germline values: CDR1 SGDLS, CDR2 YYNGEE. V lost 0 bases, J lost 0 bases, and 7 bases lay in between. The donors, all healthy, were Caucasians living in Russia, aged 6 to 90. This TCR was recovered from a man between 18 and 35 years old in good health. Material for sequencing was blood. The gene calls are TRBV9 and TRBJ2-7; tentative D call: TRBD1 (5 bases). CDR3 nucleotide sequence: TGTGCCAGCAGCGTAGGAGACAGCTCCTACGAGCAGTACTTC. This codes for CASSVGDSSYEQYF.